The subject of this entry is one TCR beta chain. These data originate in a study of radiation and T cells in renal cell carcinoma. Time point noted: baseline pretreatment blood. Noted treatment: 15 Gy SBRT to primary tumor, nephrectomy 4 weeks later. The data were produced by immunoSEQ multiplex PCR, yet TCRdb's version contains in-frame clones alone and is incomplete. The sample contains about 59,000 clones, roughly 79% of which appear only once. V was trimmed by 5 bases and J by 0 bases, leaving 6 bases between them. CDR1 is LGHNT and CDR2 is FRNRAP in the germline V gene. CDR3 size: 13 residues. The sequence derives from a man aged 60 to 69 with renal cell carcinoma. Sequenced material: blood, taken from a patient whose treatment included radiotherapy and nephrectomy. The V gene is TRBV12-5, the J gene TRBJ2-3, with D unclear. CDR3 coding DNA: TGTGCTAGTGGTCCCGACAGCACAGATACGCAGTATTTT. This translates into CASGPDSTDTQYF.